A single sample is the source of the 30 T cell receptor beta chains below, sequenced in a study of OX40 agonist ivuxolimab in advanced cancers. Only in-frame clones appear in the TCRdb table, and some are missing; sequencing was by immunoSEQ multiplex PCR. The data contain 50,000 or so clones, around 88% of them seen just once; the ten biggest clones take up approximately 11%. Specimen: CD4+ or CD8+ T cells sorted from blood, collected in a trial of the OX40 agonist ivuxolimab. The receptors come from an adult with an advanced solid tumor such as melanoma, head and neck, liver or kidney cancer.

This clone is medium-sized by share. The final CDR3 position lacks the conserved phenylalanine or tryptophan, pointing to a likely read error. The rearrangement uses TRBV7-8 and TRBJ1-6, with D unclear. V lost 3 bases, J lost 9 bases, and 27 bases lay in between. The germline V gene encodes CDR1 SGHVS and CDR2 FQNEAQ. The CDR3 runs to 19 residues. CDR3: CASSFRSGFRGEVGSPLHL. CDR3 nucleotide sequence: TGTGCCAGCAGCTTCCGGTCTGGGTTTCGTGGCGAGGTGGGTTCACCCCTCCACCTT.

The chain joins TRBV27 to TRBJ2-3, with 8 bases fitting TRBD2. Looked up from germline, CDR1 is MNHEY and CDR2 is SMNVEV (reference sequence). The CDR3 runs to 17 residues. The V and J ends lost 4 bases and 2 bases, in that order; junction bases with no gene match: 11. The CDR3 sequence: CASSSPSRGGPTDTQYF. CDR3 nucleotides: TGTGCCAGCAGTTCCCCCTCTCGGGGGGGGCCCACAGATACGCAGTATTTT.

Written as DNA, the CDR3 is TGTGCCAGCAGCTCGGGACTAGCAGACTACGAGCAGTACTTC. Residues: CASSSGLADYEQYF. V usage is TRBV13 and J usage is TRBJ2-7; 9 nucleotides agree with TRBD2. Trimming at V came to 4 bases and at J to 3 bases, leaving 4 bases not matched to a gene. Germline CDR1 reads PRHDT; CDR2 reads FYEKMQ (reference sequence). The CDR3 loop spans 14 amino acids.

The chain employs TRBV5-6 and TRBJ1-3; no reliable D call. V was pared by 1 base and J by 0 bases, with 2 bases between. The V gene's germline CDR1 is SGHDT and CDR2 YYEEEE. The CDR3 is 13 amino acids. The CDR3 region is CASSLNSGNTIYF. The DNA for the CDR3 is TGTGCCAGCAGCTTGAACTCTGGAAACACCATATATTTT.

J is TRBJ2-3 and V is TRBV9; 7 nucleotides line up with TRBD2. The germline gives CDR1 SGDLS, CDR2 YYNGEE. CDR3 size: 15 residues. J gave up 1 base and V 3 bases, and 5 bases lay outside the gene matches. This chain's CDR3 is CASSGGGGRTDTQYF. CDR3 nucleotides: TGTGCCAGCAGCGGCGGCGGGGGACGCACAGATACGCAGTATTTT.

This chain connects TRBV27 to TRBJ2-7; tentatively, D is TRBD2 (5 bases). The CDR3 is made up of 15 amino acids. The germline V and J ends were trimmed by 6 bases and 3 bases, with 18 bases remaining between them. Germline lookup yields CDR1 MNHEY and CDR2 SMNVEV (reference sequence). The CDR3 loop is CASRLGNFGGYEQYF. The DNA for the CDR3 is TGTGCCAGCAGATTAGGCAACTTCGGAGGCTACGAGCAGTACTTC.

This clone was observed once. The chain carries TRBV5-6 and TRBJ1-1; D is perhaps TRBD1 (5 bases). Looked up from germline, CDR1 is SGHDT and CDR2 is YYEEEE. This CDR3 is built from 13 residues. Trimming removed 4 bases from V and 0 bases from J, with 7 bases in between. The CDR3 reads CASSRGMNTEAFF. The CDR3, as DNA: TGTGCCAGCAGCCGGGGCATGAACACTGAAGCTTTCTTT.

J is TRBJ2-5 and V is TRBV13; D is uncertain. Germline assignment: CDR1 PRHDT and CDR2 FYEKMQ (reference sequence). Trimming removed 4 bases from V and 5 bases from J, with 23 bases in between. The length of the CDR3 is 17 residues. The DNA of the CDR3 is TGTGCCAGCAGCTCGACCTTTAGGGCCGGCGTAAGGGAGACCCAGTACTTC. Protein product: CASSSTFRAGVRETQYF.

The chain is built from TRBV6-5 and TRBJ1-1; D is ambiguous. Germline V gene data show CDR1 as MNHEY and CDR2 as SVGAGI. The length of the CDR3 is 14 residues. V shed 4 bases and J shed 5 bases, with 14 bases lying between them. For the CDR3, the DNA is TGTGCCAGCAGTTTCCGGGCCGCTGGGACTGAAGCTTTCTTT. Translation gives CASSFRAAGTEAFF.

The chain combines TRBV28 with TRBJ2-7; 9 positions agree with TRBD1. The CDR3 has 14 residues. Germline V CDR1 and CDR2: MDHEN, SYDVKM. V lost 5 bases, J lost 2 bases, and 4 bases stayed unmatched. The DNA for the CDR3 is TGTGCCAGCAGTATACAGGGGGCTGCCTACGAGCAGTACTTC. Translation gives CASSIQGAAYEQYF.

The chain's CDR3 is CASRGVRLYEQYF. The CDR3 DNA follows: TGTGCCAGCAGGGGGGTGAGGCTCTACGAGCAGTACTTC. The rearrangement links TRBV28 to TRBJ2-7; either TRBD1 or TRBD2 may supply D (5 bases each). Germline CDR1 reads MDHEN; CDR2 reads SYDVKM. The germline V and J ends were trimmed by 6 bases and 3 bases, with 12 bases remaining between them. This CDR3 region has 13 residues.

The chain joins TRBV6-5 to TRBJ2-5; 8 bases fit TRBD1. V lost 2 bases, J lost 5 bases, and 7 bases stayed unmatched. Looked up from germline, CDR1 is MNHEY and CDR2 is SVGAGI. This CDR3 is built from 15 residues. CDR3: CASSYGTGFEETQYF. The CDR3 DNA is TGTGCCAGCAGTTACGGGACAGGCTTCGAGGAGACCCAGTACTTC.

The V gene is TRBV19, the J gene TRBJ2-3; 10 nucleotides line up with TRBD1. The CDR3 loop spans 16 amino acids. Germline CDR1 and CDR2: LNHDA and SQIVND (reference sequence). V lost 5 bases to trimming and J lost 2 bases; unmatched junction nucleotides: 7. The CDR3 DNA is TGTGCCAGTAGTTACCCGGGACAGGGGTACACAGATACGCAGTATTTT. Its translation: CASSYPGQGYTDTQYF.

This clone has a single count. The chain couples TRBV9 to TRBJ2-6; D unclear. In germline, CDR1 is SGDLS, CDR2 YYNGEE. V shed 5 bases and J shed 0 bases, with 6 bases lying between them. The length of the CDR3 is 14 residues. For the CDR3, the DNA is TGTGCCAGCAGTCCGTACTCTGGGGCCAACGTCCTGACTTTC. It is translated as CASSPYSGANVLTF. The entire variable domain, with the rest obtained from reference TRBV9 and TRBJ2-6, is as follows: DSGVTQTPKHLITATGQRVTLRCSPRSGDLSVYWYQQSLDQGLQFLIQYYNGEERAKGNILERFSAQQFPDLHSELNLSSLELGDSALYFCASSPYSGANVLTFGAGSRLTVL.

The chain joins TRBV6-6 to TRBJ1-2, with 8 bases lining up with TRBD1. This CDR3 spans 14 amino acids. The J segment lost 6 bases and the V segment lost 5 bases, leaving 8 bases of the junction unmatched. CDR1 and CDR2 from the germline V gene are MNHNY and SVGAGI (reference sequence). The DNA of the CDR3 is TGTGCCAGCAGTCCCGCTGGACAGGGCGATGGCTACACCTTC. It yields the protein CASSPAGQGDGYTF.

V is TRBV5-1 and J is TRBJ1-3, with 8 bases identical to TRBD1. The CDR3 runs to 16 residues. The germline gives CDR1 SGHRS, CDR2 YFSETQ. J was trimmed by 4 bases and V by 5 bases; bases with no gene match: 11. CDR3 region: CASRAPGQGFGNTIYF. DNA for the CDR3: TGCGCCAGCAGGGCTCCCGGACAGGGCTTCGGAAACACCATATATTTT.

The chain is built from TRBV5-6 and TRBJ2-7; the D is unclear. The ends were cut back, 0 bases at V and 4 bases at J, with 8 bases in the middle. CDR1 is SGHDT and CDR2 is YYEEEE in the germline V gene. This CDR3 spans 13 amino acids. The CDR3 bases are TGTGCCAGCAGCTTGGAAAGTGTTTACGAGCAGTACTTC. It specifies CASSLESVYEQYF.

The chain recombines TRBV28 with TRBJ2-3, with D perhaps being TRBD1 or TRBD2 (5 bases each). Germline assignment: CDR1 MDHEN and CDR2 SYDVKM. The CDR3 length is 14 residues. V dropped 6 bases and J dropped 6 bases, with 16 bases sitting between them. The CDR3 region has the DNA TGTGCCAGCAGGGTAGTGGGGGTCCCGGATACGCAGTATTTT. This sequence encodes CASRVVGVPDTQYF.

V and J are TRBV19 and TRBJ1-3; D not certain. CDR1 and CDR2 (germline): LNHDA, SQIVND (reference sequence). The CDR3 length is 16 residues. V lost 4 bases and J 0 bases, leaving 13 bases between the germline ends. Here the CDR3 reads CASSTSLASSGNTIYF. CDR3 nucleotide sequence: TGTGCCAGTAGTACCTCCCTTGCCAGCTCTGGAAACACCATATATTTT.

This chain connects TRBV5-8 to TRBJ1-5; D not resolved. The V gene's germline CDR1 is SGHTS and CDR2 YDEGEE. The CDR3 totals 17 residues. V lost 0 bases and J lost 0, with 13 bases in between. This CDR3 reads CASSLDTSRPSNQPQHF. The CDR3 nucleotides are TGTGCCAGCAGCTTGGATACATCTCGACCTAGCAATCAGCCCCAGCATTTT.

The rearrangement links TRBV28 to TRBJ2-1; D may match TRBD1 or TRBD2 (5 bases each). Looked up from germline, CDR1 is MDHEN and CDR2 is SYDVKM. CDR3 length: 13 amino acids. V lost 8 bases and J lost 7, with 15 bases in between. In DNA form, the CDR3 reads TGTGCCAGCGACCCCTACGGGGCGAATGAGCAGTTCTTC. Translated: CASDPYGANEQFF.

This chain connects TRBV2 to TRBJ2-1; D unresolved. Germline CDR1 is SNHLY and CDR2 is FYNNEI. The CDR3 runs 17 residues. V shed 2 bases and J shed 4 bases, with 18 bases lying between them. This chain's CDR3 is CASSEIPPGWGYNEQFF. CDR3 DNA: TGTGCCAGCAGTGAAATCCCCCCCGGGTGGGGTTACAATGAGCAGTTCTTC.

The chain uses TRBV6-5 and TRBJ1-2; possible D gene TRBD1, 6 bases. V was clipped by 7 bases and J by 5 bases, with 17 bases between them. Germline lookup yields CDR1 MNHEY and CDR2 SVGAGI. This CDR3 region has 14 residues. CDR3 in DNA: TGTGCCAGCAAGCCTGGACAGACATCTTATGGCTACACCTTC. Residues: CASKPGQTSYGYTF.

J is TRBJ2-7 and V is TRBV5-6; the D call may be TRBD1 or TRBD2 (5 bases each). This CDR3 has 17 amino acids. CDR1 SGHDT and CDR2 YYEEEE come from the germline V gene. Trimming took off 2 bases at V and 3 bases at J, with 21 bases between the two ends. DNA of the CDR3: TGTGCCAGCAGCTTATCCTCGCGGGTGGGACCCTTCTACGAGCAGTACTTC. Protein product: CASSLSSRVGPFYEQYF.

The J gene is TRBJ2-1, the V gene TRBV5-6; D perhaps matches TRBD1 (5 bases). The V gene's germline CDR1 is SGHDT and CDR2 YYEEEE. The V gene lost 4 bases and the J gene lost 7 bases, with 9 bases spanning the gap. The CDR3 covers 12 residues. The CDR3, as DNA: TGTGCCAGCAGCCTAGGGGTGAATGAGCAGTTCTTC. Its translation: CASSLGVNEQFF.

The rearrangement joins TRBV18 to TRBJ2-1; D gene ambiguous. The V end lost 6 bases, the J end lost 4 bases, and 16 bases lay between the germline ends. This CDR3 has 15 residues. Germline V gene sequence: CDR1 KGHSH, CDR2 LQKENI. The CDR3 sequence: CASSHQDLGYNEQFF. DNA for the CDR3: TGTGCCAGCTCTCATCAGGATTTGGGATACAATGAGCAGTTCTTC.

The chain has TRBV5-1 and TRBJ1-1; D perhaps matches TRBD1 (5 bases). V was shortened by 2 bases and J by 3 bases, with 11 bases between the two germline ends. This CDR3 comprises 14 residues. Germline CDR1 is SGHRS and CDR2 is YFSETQ. This chain's CDR3 is CASSLGDAHTEAFF. The CDR3 DNA is TGCGCCAGCAGCTTAGGGGACGCCCACACTGAAGCTTTCTTT.

This clone has a single count. The rearrangement uses TRBV5-6 and TRBJ1-1; 9 bases align to TRBD1. The CDR3 loop spans 15 amino acids. The V gene end was trimmed by 2 bases and the J gene end by 9 bases; junction bases not matched to a gene: 11. The germline V gene encodes CDR1 SGHDT and CDR2 YYEEEE. This CDR3 reads CASSFVVDRGAKAFF. The CDR3 DNA sequence: TGTGCCAGCAGCTTCGTCGTCGACAGGGGGGCGAAAGCTTTCTTT.

The chain links TRBV7-9 to TRBJ2-3, with 8 nucleotides matching TRBD2. Losses at the gene ends were 3 bases for V and 5 bases for J; bases not matched to a gene: 7. Per the germline V gene, CDR1 is SEHNR and CDR2 is FQNEAQ (reference sequence). CDR3 size: 15 residues. CDR3 nucleotides: TGTGCCAGCAGCTTGTTAGCGGGGCGGGGAGATACGCAGTATTTT. Translating gives CASSLLAGRGDTQYF.

This clone has only one observation. This chain connects TRBV7-6 to TRBJ1-3; D gene unclear. CDR3 length equals 12 residues. The ends were cut back, 6 bases at V and 4 bases at J, with 7 bases in the middle. In germline, CDR1 is SGHVS, CDR2 FNYEAQ. This chain's CDR3 is CASRPPGNTIYF. The CDR3 DNA reads TGTGCCAGCAGACCTCCGGGAAACACCATATATTTT.